Included here is one T cell receptor (beta chain) sequence, with context. In the authors' workflow: Reference gene primer amplification gave estimated nucleated cell counts. The assay was immunoSEQ multiplex PCR, and TCRdb's table has in-frame clones only and misses some. For V, J and clone size, that table is used; D and trimming come from the DNA. This sample has around 95,000 clones, with roughly nine tenths found just once. The data belong to a study of blood T cell repertoires in COVID-19. Study information: The origin of the acute and convalescent COVID-19 samples was the United States, Italy and Spain. Sources were T cells, B-cell-depleted T cells, or PBMCs; the material itself was cDNA or gDNA.

The sequence came from a man over 45 with active COVID-19. Sample: peripheral blood.

The CDR3 nucleotides are TGTGCCAGCAGTTTAGGACACAATTCCTACGAGCAGTACTTC. The encoded protein is CASSLGHNSYEQYF. This chain connects TRBV27 to TRBJ2-7, with D tentatively TRBD1 (5 bases). There are 14 residues in the CDR3. Germline V lookup: CDR1 MNHEY, CDR2 SMNVEV (reference sequence). Trimming took off 2 bases at V and 1 base at J, with 9 bases between the two ends.